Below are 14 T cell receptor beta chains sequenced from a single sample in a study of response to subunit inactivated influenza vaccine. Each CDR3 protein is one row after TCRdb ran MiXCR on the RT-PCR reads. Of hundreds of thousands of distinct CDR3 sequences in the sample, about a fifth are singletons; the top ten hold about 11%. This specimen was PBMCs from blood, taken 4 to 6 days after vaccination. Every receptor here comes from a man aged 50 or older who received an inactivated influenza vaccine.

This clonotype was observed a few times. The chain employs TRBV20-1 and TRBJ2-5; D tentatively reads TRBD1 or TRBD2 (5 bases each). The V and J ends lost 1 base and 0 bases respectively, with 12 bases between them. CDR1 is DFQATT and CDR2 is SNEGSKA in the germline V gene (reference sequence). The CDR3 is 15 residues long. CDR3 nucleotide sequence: TGCAGTGCTAGAGCCCCGGGGCGGTACCAAGAGACCCAGTACTTC. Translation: CSARAPGRYQETQYF.

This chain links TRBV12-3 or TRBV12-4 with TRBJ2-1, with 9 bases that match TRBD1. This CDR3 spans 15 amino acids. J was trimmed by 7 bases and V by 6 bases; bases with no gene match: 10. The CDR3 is CASRITGTGKNEQFF. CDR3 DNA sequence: TGTGCCAGCAGAATAACCGGGACAGGGAAGAATGAGCAGTTCTTC.

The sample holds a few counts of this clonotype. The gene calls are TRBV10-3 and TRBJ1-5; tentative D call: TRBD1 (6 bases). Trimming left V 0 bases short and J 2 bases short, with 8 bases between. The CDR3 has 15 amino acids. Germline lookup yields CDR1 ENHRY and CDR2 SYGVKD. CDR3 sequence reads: CAISESQGRNQPQHF. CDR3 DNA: TGTGCCATCAGTGAGTCTCAGGGGCGCAATCAGCCCCAGCATTTT.

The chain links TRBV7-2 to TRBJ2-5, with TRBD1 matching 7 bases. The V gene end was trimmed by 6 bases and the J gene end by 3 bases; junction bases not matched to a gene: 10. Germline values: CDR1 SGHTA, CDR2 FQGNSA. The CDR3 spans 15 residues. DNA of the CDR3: TGTGCCAGCAGACCTCTTGACAGGGTGAAAGAGACCCAGTACTTC. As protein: CASRPLDRVKETQYF.

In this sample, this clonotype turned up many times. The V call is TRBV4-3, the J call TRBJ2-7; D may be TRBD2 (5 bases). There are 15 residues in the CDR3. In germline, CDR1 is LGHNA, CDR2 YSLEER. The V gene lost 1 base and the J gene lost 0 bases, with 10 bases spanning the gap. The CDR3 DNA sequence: TGCGCCAGCAGCCAAGGTTTCGGGATCTCCTACGAGCAGTACTTC. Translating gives CASSQGFGISYEQYF.

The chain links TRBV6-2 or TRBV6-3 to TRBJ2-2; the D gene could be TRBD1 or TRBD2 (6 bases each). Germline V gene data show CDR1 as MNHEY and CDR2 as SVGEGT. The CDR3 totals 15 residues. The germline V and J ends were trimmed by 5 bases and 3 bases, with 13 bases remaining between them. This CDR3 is CASSKGGSYTGELFF. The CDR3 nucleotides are TGTGCCAGCAGTAAGGGGGGCAGCTACACCGGGGAGCTGTTTTTT.

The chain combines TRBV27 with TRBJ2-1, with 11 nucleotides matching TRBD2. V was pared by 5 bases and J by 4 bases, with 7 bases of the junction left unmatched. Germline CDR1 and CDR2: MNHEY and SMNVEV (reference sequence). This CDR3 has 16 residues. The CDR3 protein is CASSRGLAVGYNEQFF. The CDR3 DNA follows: TGTGCCAGCAGTAGGGGACTAGCGGTAGGGTACAATGAGCAGTTCTTC.

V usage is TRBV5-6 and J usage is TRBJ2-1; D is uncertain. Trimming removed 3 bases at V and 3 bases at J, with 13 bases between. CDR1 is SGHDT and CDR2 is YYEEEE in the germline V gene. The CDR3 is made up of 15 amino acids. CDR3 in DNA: TGTGCCAGCAGCTATGGGTTTAAGGGCTACAATGAGCAGTTCTTC. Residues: CASSYGFKGYNEQFF.

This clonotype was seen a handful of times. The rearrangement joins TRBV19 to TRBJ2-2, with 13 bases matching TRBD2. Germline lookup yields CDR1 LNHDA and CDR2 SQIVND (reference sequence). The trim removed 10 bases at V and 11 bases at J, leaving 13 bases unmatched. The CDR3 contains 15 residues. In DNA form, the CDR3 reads TGTGCCACGCACCGCACGGGACTAGCGGGGCCCGAGCTGTTTTTT. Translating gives CATHRTGLAGPELFF.

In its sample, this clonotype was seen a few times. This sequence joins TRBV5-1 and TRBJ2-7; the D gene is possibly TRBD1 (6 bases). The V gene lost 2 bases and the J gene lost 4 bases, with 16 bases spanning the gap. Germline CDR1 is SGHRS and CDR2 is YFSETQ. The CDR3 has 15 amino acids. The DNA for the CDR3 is TGCGCCAGCAGCTTTGGGGACAAATATCCTTACGAGCAGTACTTC. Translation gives CASSFGDKYPYEQYF.

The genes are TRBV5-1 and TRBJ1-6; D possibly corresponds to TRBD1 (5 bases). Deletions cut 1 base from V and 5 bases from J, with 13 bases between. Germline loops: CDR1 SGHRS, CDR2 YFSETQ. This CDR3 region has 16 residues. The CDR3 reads CASSLQGRMNNSPLHF. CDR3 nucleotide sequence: TGCGCCAGCAGCTTGCAGGGTCGGATGAATAATTCACCCCTCCACTTT.

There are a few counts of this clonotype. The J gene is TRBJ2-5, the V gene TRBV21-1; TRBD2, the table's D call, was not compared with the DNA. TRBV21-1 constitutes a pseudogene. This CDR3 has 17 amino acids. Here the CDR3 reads CASSKRSFRAFQETQYF. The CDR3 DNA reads TGTGCCAGCAGCAAACGGTCGTTCAGGGCCTTCCAAGAGACCCAGTACTTC.

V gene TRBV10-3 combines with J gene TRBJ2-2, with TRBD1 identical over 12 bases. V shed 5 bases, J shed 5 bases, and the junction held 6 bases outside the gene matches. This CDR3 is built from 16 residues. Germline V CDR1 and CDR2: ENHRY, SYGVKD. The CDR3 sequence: CAISRDRGLGTGELFF. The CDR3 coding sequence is TGTGCCATCAGTCGGGACAGGGGGCTAGGGACCGGGGAGCTGTTTTTT.

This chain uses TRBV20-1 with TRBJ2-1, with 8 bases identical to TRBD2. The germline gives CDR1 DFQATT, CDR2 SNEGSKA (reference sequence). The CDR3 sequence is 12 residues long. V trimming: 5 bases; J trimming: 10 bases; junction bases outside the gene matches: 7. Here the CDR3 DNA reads TGCAGTGCTGAAAACGGGAGGGAAGAGCAGTTCTTC. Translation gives CSAENGREEQFF.